These 8 T cell receptor beta chains came from one sample sequenced in a study of blood T cell repertoires in COVID-19. Here immunoSEQ multiplex PCR was the method, and the copy in TCRdb shows in-frame clones only, minus some. Of about 380,000 clones listed, 80% to 90% are singletons. Sequenced material: peripheral blood. These receptors originate from a man aged 35 to 55 with acute or convalescent COVID-19.

The CDR3 is CASSYLTGFLYGYTF. CDR3 sequence (DNA): TGTGCCAGCAGTTACCTCACAGGGTTCCTCTATGGCTACACCTTC. The chain is built from TRBV6-5 and TRBJ1-2, with a weak D call TRBD1 (6 bases). The CDR3 is 15 amino acids. The germline V gene encodes CDR1 MNHEY and CDR2 SVGAGI. Trimming left V 2 bases short and J 4 bases short, with 14 bases between.

The chain carries TRBV28 and TRBJ1-2, with D maybe TRBD1 (5 bases). From germline, CDR1 is MDHEN and CDR2 SYDVKM. The CDR3 runs to 15 residues. Trimming removed 4 bases at V and 3 bases at J, with 15 bases between. CDR3 residues: CASSSQGAVDYGYTF. CDR3 bases: TGTGCCAGCAGTTCCCAAGGGGCCGTGGACTATGGCTACACCTTC.

The rearrangement uses TRBV4-1 and TRBJ1-4, with a tentative D call TRBD1 (6 bases). The CDR3 runs to 16 residues. V dropped 2 bases and J dropped 4 bases, with 14 bases sitting between them. Germline V gives CDR1 MGHRA, CDR2 YSYEKL. CDR3 in DNA: TGCGCCAGCAGCCAAAAGCGGGGGCTCGGTAATGAAAAACTGTTTTTT. Protein sequence: CASSQKRGLGNEKLFF.

The chain employs TRBV27 and TRBJ2-7, with D perhaps matching TRBD2 (5 bases). The germline gives CDR1 MNHEY, CDR2 SMNVEV (reference sequence). The CDR3 is 12 residues long. The V gene lost 6 bases and the J gene lost 3 bases, with 9 bases spanning the gap. The CDR3, as DNA: TGTGCCAGCAGCGGACTTCACTACGAGCAGTACTTC. Protein sequence: CASSGLHYEQYF.

The chain combines TRBV13 with TRBJ2-3, with 12 bases identical to TRBD2. With 5 bases clipped from V and 0 bases from J, the junction kept 9 bases outside the gene matches. This CDR3 is 18 amino acids long. Looked up from germline, CDR1 is PRHDT and CDR2 is FYEKMQ (reference sequence). CDR3 bases: TGTGCCAGCAGCCGACTAGCGGGAGATGGGGATAGCACAGATACGCAGTATTTT. Its translation is CASSRLAGDGDSTDTQYF.

This clone was seen a single time. The J gene is TRBJ2-3, the V gene TRBV28; TRBD2 might be the D (6 bases). Trimming took 7 bases from V and 3 from J, leaving 23 bases between them. CDR1 MDHEN and CDR2 SYDVKM come from the germline V gene. This CDR3 spans 17 amino acids. Written as DNA, the CDR3 is TGTGCCAGCAAACGTCCACGGGCACTAGCAATAACAGATACGCAGTATTTT. Residues: CASKRPRALAITDTQYF. The entire variable domain, with the rest obtained from reference TRBV28 and TRBJ2-3, is as follows: DVKVTQSSRYLVKRTGEKVFLECVQDMDHENMFWYRQDPGLGLRLIYFSYDVKMKEKGDIPEGYSVSREKKERFSLILESASTNQTSMYLCASKRPRALAITDTQYFGPGTRLTVL.

The V call is TRBV29-1, the J call TRBJ2-1; 11 bases match TRBD2. Germline lookup yields CDR1 SQVTM and CDR2 ANQGSEA. CDR3 size: 15 residues. V gave up 0 bases and J gave up 5 bases; unmatched junction bases: 3. CDR3 coding DNA: TGCAGCGTTGAAGACCGACTAGCGGGACACAATGAGCAGTTCTTC. Translation gives CSVEDRLAGHNEQFF.

V is TRBV27 and J is TRBJ2-1; 12 nucleotides agree with TRBD2. The V and J ends lost 3 bases and 9 bases, in that order; junction bases with no gene match: 6. The CDR3 is 15 residues long. Per germline, CDR1 MNHEY and CDR2 SMNVEV (reference sequence). The DNA of the CDR3 is TGTGCCAGCAGTTTCACGCGACTAGCGGGAGTTGAGCAGTTCTTC. Protein: CASSFTRLAGVEQFF.